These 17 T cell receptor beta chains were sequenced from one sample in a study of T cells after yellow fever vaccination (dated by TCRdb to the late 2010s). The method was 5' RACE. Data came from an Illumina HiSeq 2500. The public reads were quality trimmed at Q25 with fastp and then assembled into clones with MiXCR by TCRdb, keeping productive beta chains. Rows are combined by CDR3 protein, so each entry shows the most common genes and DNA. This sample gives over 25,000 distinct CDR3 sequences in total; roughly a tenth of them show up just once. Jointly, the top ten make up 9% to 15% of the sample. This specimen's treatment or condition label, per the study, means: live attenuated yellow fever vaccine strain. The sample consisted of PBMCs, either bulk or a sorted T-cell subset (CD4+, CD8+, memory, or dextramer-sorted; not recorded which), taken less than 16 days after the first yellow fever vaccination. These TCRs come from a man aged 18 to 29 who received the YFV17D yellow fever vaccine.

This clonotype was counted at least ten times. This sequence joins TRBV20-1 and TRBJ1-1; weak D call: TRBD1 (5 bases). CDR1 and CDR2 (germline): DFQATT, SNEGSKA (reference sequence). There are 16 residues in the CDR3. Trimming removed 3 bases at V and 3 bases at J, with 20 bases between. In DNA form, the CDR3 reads TGCAGTGCTAGCTCACATACCCTCCGGGACGACACTGAAGCTTTCTTT. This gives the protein CSASSHTLRDDTEAFF.

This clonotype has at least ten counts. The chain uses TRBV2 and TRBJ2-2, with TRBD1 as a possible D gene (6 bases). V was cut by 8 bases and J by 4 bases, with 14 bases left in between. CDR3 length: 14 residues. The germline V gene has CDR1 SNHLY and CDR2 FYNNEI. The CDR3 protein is CASDTQGSTGELFF. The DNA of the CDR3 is TGTGCCAGCGACACGCAGGGGTCCACCGGGGAGCTGTTTTTT.

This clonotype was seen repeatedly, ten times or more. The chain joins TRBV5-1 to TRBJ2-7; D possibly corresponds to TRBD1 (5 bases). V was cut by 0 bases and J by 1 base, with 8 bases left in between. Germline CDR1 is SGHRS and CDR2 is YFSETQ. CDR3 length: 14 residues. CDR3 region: CASSLETESYEQYF. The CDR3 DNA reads TGCGCCAGCAGCTTGGAGACAGAGTCCTACGAGCAGTACTTC.

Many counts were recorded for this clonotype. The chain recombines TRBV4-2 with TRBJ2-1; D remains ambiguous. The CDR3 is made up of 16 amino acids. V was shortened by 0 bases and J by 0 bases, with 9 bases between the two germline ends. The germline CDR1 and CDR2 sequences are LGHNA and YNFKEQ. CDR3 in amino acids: CASSQEGSTSYNEQFF. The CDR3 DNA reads TGTGCCAGCAGCCAAGAGGGATCTACCTCCTACAATGAGCAGTTCTTC.

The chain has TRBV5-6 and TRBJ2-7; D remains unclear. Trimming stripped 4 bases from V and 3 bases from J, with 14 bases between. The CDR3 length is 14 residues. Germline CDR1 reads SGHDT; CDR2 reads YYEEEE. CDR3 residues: CASSPGPGCYEQYF. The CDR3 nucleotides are TGTGCCAGCAGCCCCGGGCCAGGCTGCTACGAGCAGTACTTC. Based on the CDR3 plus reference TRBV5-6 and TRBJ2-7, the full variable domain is DAGVTQSPTHLIKTRGQQVTLRCSPKSGHDTVSWYQQALGQGPQFIFQYYEEEERQRGNFPDRFSGHQFPNYSSELNVNALLLGDSALYLCASSPGPGCYEQYFGPGTRLTVT.

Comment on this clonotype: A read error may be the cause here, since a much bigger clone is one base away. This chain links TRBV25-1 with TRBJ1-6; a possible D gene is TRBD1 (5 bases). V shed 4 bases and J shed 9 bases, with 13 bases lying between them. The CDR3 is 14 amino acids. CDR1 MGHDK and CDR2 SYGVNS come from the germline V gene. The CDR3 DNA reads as TGTGCCAGCAGTGCGAGAGGGGTCGGTTCACCCCTCCACTTT. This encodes CASSARGVGSPLHF.

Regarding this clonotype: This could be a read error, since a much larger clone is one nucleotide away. For the CDR3, the DNA is TGTGCCAGCAGCTTGGTGGCGGGGGGGCGGGAGACCAAGTACTTC. This translates into CASSLVAGGRETKYF. V usage is TRBV5-6 and J usage is TRBJ2-5; 9 nucleotides align to TRBD2. The CDR3 runs to 15 residues. Per germline, CDR1 SGHDT and CDR2 YYEEEE.

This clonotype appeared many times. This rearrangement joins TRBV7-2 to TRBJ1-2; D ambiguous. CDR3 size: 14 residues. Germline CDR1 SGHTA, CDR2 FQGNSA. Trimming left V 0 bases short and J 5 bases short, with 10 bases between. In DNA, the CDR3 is TGTGCCAGCAGCTTAGCGCCCACGAAGTATGGCTACACCTTC. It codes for CASSLAPTKYGYTF.

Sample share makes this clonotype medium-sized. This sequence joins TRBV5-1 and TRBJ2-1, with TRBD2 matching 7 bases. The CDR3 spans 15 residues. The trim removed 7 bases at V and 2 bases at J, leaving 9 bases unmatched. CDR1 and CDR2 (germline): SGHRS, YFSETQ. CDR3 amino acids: CASSSGGGAYNEQFF. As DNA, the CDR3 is TGCGCCAGCTCATCTGGGGGGGGTGCCTACAATGAGCAGTTCTTC.

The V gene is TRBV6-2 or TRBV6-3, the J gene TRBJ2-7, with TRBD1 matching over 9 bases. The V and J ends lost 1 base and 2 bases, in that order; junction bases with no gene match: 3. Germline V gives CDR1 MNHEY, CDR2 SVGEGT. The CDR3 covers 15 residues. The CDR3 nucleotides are TGTGCCAGCAGTTACTTTACAGGGGGCCCCTACGAGCAGTACTTC. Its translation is CASSYFTGGPYEQYF.

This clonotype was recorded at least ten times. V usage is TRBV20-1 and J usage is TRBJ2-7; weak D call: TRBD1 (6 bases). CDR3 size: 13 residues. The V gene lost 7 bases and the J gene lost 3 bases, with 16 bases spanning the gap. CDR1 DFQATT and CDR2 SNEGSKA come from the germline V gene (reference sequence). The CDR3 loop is CSGLPGQHYEQYF. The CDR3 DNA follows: TGCAGTGGGTTGCCCGGACAGCACTACGAGCAGTACTTC.

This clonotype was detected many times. Here the CDR3 DNA reads TGTGCCAGCCCGTGGGGGGCCTCTGGGGCCAACGTCCTGACTTTC. Translating it yields CASPWGASGANVLTF. This chain connects TRBV7-9 to TRBJ2-6, with D perhaps assigned TRBD1 or TRBD2 (6 bases each). From germline, CDR1 is SEHNR and CDR2 FQNEAQ (reference sequence). The CDR3 runs 15 residues. V gave up 8 bases and J gave up 0 bases, with 11 bases separating them.

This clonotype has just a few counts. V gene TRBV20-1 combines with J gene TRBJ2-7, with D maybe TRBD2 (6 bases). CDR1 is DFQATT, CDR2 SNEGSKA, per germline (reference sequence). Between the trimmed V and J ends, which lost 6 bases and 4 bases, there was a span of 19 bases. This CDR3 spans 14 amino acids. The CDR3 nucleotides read TGCAGTGCGCACCACGGGGGTTCGAGTTACGAGCAGTACGTC. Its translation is CSAHHGGSSYEQYV.

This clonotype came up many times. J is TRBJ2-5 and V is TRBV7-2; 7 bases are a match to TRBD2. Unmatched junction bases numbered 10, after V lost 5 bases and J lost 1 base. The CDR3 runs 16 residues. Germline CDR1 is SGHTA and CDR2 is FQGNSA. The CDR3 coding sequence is TGTGCCAGCAGCGCCGTGGGAGGGGTTAGCCAAGAGACCCAGTACTTC. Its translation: CASSAVGGVSQETQYF.

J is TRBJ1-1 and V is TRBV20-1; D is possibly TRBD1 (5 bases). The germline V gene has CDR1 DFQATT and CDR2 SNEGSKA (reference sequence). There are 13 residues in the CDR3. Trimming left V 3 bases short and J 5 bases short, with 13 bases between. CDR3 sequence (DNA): TGCAGTGCTAGCCAGGGTAGTGCGACTGAAGCTTTCTTT. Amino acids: CSASQGSATEAFF.

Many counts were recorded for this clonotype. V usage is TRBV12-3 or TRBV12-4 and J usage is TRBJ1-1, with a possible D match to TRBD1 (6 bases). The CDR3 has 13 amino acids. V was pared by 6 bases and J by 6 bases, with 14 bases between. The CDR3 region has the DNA TGTGCCAGCAGCCCAGGGGCAGGTGCTGAAGCTTTCTTT. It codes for CASSPGAGAEAFF.

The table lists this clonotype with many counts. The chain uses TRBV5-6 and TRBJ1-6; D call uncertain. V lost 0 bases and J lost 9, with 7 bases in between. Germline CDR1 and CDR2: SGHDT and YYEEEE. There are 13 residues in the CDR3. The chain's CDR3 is CASSLGRSSPLHF. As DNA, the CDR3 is TGTGCCAGCAGCTTGGGACGCAGTTCACCCCTCCACTTT.